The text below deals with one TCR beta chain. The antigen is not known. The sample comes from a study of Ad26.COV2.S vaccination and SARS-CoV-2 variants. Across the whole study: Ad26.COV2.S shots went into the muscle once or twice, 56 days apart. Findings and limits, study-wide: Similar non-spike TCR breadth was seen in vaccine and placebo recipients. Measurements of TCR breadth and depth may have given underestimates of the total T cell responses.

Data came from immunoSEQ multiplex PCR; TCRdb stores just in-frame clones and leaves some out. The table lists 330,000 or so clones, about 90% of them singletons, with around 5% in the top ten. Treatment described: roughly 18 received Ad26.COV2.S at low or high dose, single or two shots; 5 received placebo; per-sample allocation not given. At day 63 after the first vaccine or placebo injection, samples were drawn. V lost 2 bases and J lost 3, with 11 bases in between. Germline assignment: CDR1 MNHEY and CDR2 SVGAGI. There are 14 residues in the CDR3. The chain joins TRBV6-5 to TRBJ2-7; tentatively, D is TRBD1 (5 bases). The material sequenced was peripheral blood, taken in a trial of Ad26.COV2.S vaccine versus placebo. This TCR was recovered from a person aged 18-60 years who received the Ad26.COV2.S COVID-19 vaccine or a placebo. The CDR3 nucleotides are TGTGCCAGCAGTTACGGGGCAGGAAACTACGAGCAGTACTTC. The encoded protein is CASSYGAGNYEQYF.